This is a list of T cell receptor beta chains from one sample in a study of tumor-infiltrating lymphocytes in localized non-small cell lung cancer. The data were produced by immunoSEQ multiplex PCR, yet TCRdb's version contains in-frame clones alone and is incomplete. The sample contains 10,000 or so clones, 60% to 80% of which appear only once. Specimen: lung tumor tissue. These receptors originate from a human donor with non-small cell lung cancer. The CDR3 runs from the conserved cysteine through the conserved F or W. Each record gives: CDR3 DNA, CDR3 protein, J gene, V gene, D gene, clone size. D genes are given only for firm matches. Only some rows state a clone size, as once, few, many or a class for expanded clones.

CDR3nt: TGTGCCAGCAGCCAATATCGGGGGAGCTCCTACAATGAGCAGTTCTTC
CDR3aa: CASSQYRGSSYNEQFF
j_gene: TRBJ2-1
v_gene: TRBV4-2
d_gene: .
abundance: few

CDR3nt: TGTGCCAGCAGTTACGTTCGTACTGAAGCTTTCTTT
CDR3aa: CASSYVRTEAFF
j_gene: TRBJ1-1
v_gene: TRBV6-6
d_gene: .
abundance: .

CDR3nt: TGTGCCAGCAGCCGCGGTGGGCAGAACACTGAAGCTTTCTTT
CDR3aa: CASSRGGQNTEAFF
j_gene: TRBJ1-1
v_gene: TRBV11-3
d_gene: .
abundance: .

CDR3nt: TGTGCCAGCGGGGACAGCAATAATGAAAAACTGTTTTTT
CDR3aa: CASGDSNNEKLFF
j_gene: TRBJ1-4
v_gene: TRBV28
d_gene: TRBD1
abundance: .

CDR3nt: TGTGCCAGCAGCGTAGCGGGAGGGACAGCTTCAGATACGCAGTATTTT
CDR3aa: CASSVAGGTASDTQYF
j_gene: TRBJ2-3
v_gene: TRBV9
d_gene: .
abundance: few

CDR3nt: TGCGCCAGCAGCCAAGGGACAAGCGCTGAAGCTTTCTTT
CDR3aa: CASSQGTSAEAFF
j_gene: TRBJ1-1
v_gene: TRBV5-1
d_gene: .
abundance: .

CDR3nt: TGTGCCAGCAGCCAGGGGGTAGTCCCAGATACGCAGTATTTT
CDR3aa: CASSQGVVPDTQYF
j_gene: TRBJ2-3
v_gene: TRBV7-2
d_gene: TRBD1
abundance: .

CDR3nt: TGTGCCAGCAGAAACAGGGGTTTATTGGGCGGCTACACCTTC
CDR3aa: CASRNRGLLGGYTF
j_gene: TRBJ1-2
v_gene: TRBV5-6
d_gene: TRBD1
abundance: .

CDR3nt: TGCGCCAGCAGCGTTCTGGGAATCGATAATTCACCCCTCCACTTT
CDR3aa: CASSVLGIDNSPLHF
j_gene: TRBJ1-6
v_gene: TRBV5-1
d_gene: .
abundance: .

CDR3nt: TGTGCCACCCTGGAGGCCCTCCACCTCGGCATTCAGTACTTC
CDR3aa: CATLEALHLGIQYF
j_gene: TRBJ2-4
v_gene: TRBV10-3
d_gene: .
abundance: few

CDR3nt: TGTGCCAGCGGCCGGGAGGCCACTGAAGCTTTCTTT
CDR3aa: CASGREATEAFF
j_gene: TRBJ1-1
v_gene: TRBV6-1
d_gene: .
abundance: .

CDR3nt: TGTGCCAGCAGCCCAGGGGAGACCCAGTACTTC
CDR3aa: CASSPGETQYF
j_gene: TRBJ2-5
v_gene: TRBV6-6
d_gene: .
abundance: .

CDR3nt: TGCGCCAGCAGTGAGCCCGAAAGACAGGGGGTCCACGAGCAGTACTTC
CDR3aa: CASSEPERQGVHEQYF
j_gene: TRBJ2-7
v_gene: TRBV10-2
d_gene: TRBD1
abundance: .

CDR3nt: TGTGCCTGGAGTGTACCCGGGCGCGAGGCTGAAGCTTTCTTT
CDR3aa: CAWSVPGREAEAFF
j_gene: TRBJ1-1
v_gene: TRBV30
d_gene: .
abundance: .

CDR3nt: TGTGCCAGTAGTATCCTCACAGGGCGGAAACTGTTTTTT
CDR3aa: CASSILTGRKLFF
j_gene: TRBJ1-4
v_gene: TRBV19
d_gene: .
abundance: .

CDR3nt: TGCAGCGTTAGGAGGGCAATGAACACCGGGGAGCTGTTTTTT
CDR3aa: CSVRRAMNTGELFF
j_gene: TRBJ2-2
v_gene: TRBV29-1
d_gene: .
abundance: .

CDR3nt: TGTGCCAGCAGCCTTCTAGCGGGGGCCAGTAACTCCAAAAACATTCAGTACTTC
CDR3aa: CASSLLAGASNSKNIQYF
j_gene: TRBJ2-4
v_gene: TRBV5-7
d_gene: TRBD2
abundance: .

CDR3nt: TGCGCCAGCAGCCAAGAGGGGGCGGGGGGGCCAGGAGATACGCAGTATTTT
CDR3aa: CASSQEGAGGPGDTQYF
j_gene: TRBJ2-3
v_gene: TRBV4-1
d_gene: TRBD2
abundance: .

CDR3nt: TGCGCCAGCAGCTTGATGGGAAACACTGAAGCTTTCTTT
CDR3aa: CASSLMGNTEAFF
j_gene: TRBJ1-1
v_gene: TRBV5-1
d_gene: .
abundance: .

CDR3nt: TGTGCCAGCAGCGTGGTAGCGGGGGGTGAGACCCAGTACTTC
CDR3aa: CASSVVAGGETQYF
j_gene: TRBJ2-5
v_gene: TRBV9
d_gene: TRBD2
abundance: medium-sized

CDR3nt: TGTGCCTGGAGCCGCGGACATGGGGAAAAACTGTTTTTT
CDR3aa: CAWSRGHGEKLFF
j_gene: TRBJ1-4
v_gene: TRBV30
d_gene: .
abundance: .

CDR3nt: TGTGCCTGGAGCAATGAGGGGGGCCGAGCTTTCTTT
CDR3aa: CAWSNEGGRAFF
j_gene: TRBJ1-1
v_gene: TRBV30
d_gene: .
abundance: once

CDR3nt: TGTGCCAGCAGTGAAGGGGAGGCCTATGGCTACACCTTC
CDR3aa: CASSEGEAYGYTF
j_gene: TRBJ1-2
v_gene: TRBV2
d_gene: .
abundance: .

CDR3nt: TGTGCCAGCAGCTTACACGGGAGCGTGAATGAGCAGTTCTTC
CDR3aa: CASSLHGSVNEQFF
j_gene: TRBJ2-1
v_gene: TRBV7-9
d_gene: .
abundance: .

CDR3nt: TGTGCCAGCAGCCCCGTAATAGGTGGGACGCAGTATTTT
CDR3aa: CASSPVIGGTQYF
j_gene: TRBJ2-3
v_gene: TRBV6-1
d_gene: .
abundance: once